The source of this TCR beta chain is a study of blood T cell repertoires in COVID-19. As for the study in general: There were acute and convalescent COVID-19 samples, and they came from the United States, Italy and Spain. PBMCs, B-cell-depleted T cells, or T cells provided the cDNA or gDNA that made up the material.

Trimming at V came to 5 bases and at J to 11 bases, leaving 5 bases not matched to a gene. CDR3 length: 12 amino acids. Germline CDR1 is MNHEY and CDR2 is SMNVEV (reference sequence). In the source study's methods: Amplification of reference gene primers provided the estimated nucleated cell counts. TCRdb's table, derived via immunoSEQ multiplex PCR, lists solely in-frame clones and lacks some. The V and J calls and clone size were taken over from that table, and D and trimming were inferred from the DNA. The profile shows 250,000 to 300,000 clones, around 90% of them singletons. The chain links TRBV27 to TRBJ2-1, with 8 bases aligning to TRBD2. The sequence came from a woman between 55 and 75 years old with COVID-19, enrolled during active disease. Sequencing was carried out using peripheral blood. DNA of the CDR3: TGTGCCAGCAGTCTGCCGGGGGGGAAGCAGTTCTTC. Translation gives CASSLPGGKQFF.